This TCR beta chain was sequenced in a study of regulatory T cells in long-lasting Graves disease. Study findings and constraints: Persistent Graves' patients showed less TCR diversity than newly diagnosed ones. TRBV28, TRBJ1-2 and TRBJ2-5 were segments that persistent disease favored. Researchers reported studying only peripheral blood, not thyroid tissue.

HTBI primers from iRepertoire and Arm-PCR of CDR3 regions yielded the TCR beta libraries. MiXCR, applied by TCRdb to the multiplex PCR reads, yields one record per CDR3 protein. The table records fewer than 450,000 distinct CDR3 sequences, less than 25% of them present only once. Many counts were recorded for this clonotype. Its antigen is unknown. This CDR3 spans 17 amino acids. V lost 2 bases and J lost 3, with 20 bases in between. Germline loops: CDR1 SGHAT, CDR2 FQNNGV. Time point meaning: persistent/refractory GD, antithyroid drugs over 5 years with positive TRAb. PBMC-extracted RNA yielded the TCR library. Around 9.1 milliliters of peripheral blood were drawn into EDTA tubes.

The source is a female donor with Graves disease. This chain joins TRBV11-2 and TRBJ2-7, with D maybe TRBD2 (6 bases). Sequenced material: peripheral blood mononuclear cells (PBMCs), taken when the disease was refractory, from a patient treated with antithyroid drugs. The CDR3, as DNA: TGTGCCAGCAGCTTAAGGGCGCGGGACCGTCTAGGCTACGAGCAGTACTTC. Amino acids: CASSLRARDRLGYEQYF.